This TCR beta chain is from a study of blood T cell repertoires in COVID-19. About the research overall: Samples representing acute and convalescent COVID-19 were sourced from the United States, Italy and Spain. Sample material is recorded as cDNA or gDNA derived from T cells, B-cell-depleted T cells, or PBMCs.

The CDR3 consists of 14 residues. The J segment lost 5 bases and the V segment lost 2 bases, leaving 5 bases of the junction unmatched. The germline CDR1 and CDR2 sequences are SGHNT and YYREEE (reference sequence). The assay was immunoSEQ multiplex PCR, and TCRdb's table has in-frame clones only and misses some. The sample holds about 320,000 clones, about 82% seen once. This TCR came from a woman between 50 and 59 years old with acute or convalescent COVID-19. Sequencing was performed on peripheral blood. The chain is built from TRBV5-4 and TRBJ2-5; TRBD1 matches 8 bases. This chain's CDR3 is CASSFTGGRETQYF. The CDR3 nucleotides read TGTGCCAGCAGCTTTACAGGGGGGCGGGAGACCCAGTACTTC.